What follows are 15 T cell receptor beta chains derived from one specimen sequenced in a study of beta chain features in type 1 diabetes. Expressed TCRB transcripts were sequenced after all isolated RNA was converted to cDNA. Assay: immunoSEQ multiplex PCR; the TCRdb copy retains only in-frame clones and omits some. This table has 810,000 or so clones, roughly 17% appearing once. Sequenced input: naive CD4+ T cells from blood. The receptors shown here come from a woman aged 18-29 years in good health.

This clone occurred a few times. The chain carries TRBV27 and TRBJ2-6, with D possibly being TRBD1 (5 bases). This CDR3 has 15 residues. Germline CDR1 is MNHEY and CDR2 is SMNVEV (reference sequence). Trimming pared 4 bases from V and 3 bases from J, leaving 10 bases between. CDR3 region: CASSSRVYGANVLTF. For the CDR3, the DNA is TGTGCCAGCAGTTCCAGGGTGTATGGGGCCAACGTCCTGACTTTC.

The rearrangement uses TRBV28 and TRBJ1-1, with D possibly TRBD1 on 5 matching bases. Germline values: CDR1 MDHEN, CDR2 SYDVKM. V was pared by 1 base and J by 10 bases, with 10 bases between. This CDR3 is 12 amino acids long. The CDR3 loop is CASSLSGQGAFF. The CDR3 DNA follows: TGTGCCAGCAGTTTATCGGGTCAGGGAGCTTTCTTT.

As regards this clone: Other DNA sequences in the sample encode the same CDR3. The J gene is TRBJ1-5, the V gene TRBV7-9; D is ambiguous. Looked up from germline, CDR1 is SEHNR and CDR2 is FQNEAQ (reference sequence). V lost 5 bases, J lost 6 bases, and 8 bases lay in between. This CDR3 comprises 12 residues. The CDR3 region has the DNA TGTGCCAGCAGCCTACGGGGTCAGCCCCAGCATTTT. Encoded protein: CASSLRGQPQHF.

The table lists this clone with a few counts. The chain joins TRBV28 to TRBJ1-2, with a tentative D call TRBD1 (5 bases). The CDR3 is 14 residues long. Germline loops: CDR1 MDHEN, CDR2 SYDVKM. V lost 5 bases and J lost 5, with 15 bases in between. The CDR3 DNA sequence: TGTGCCAGCAGTAAGGACAAGATTTCATATGGCTACACCTTC. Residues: CASSKDKISYGYTF.

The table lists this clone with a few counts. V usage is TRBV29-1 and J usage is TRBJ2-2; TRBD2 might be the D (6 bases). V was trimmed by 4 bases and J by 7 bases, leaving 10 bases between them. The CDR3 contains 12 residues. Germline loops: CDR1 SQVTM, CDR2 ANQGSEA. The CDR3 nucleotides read TGCAGCGTTGTACGGACTAACGGGGAGCTGTTTTTT. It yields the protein CSVVRTNGELFF.

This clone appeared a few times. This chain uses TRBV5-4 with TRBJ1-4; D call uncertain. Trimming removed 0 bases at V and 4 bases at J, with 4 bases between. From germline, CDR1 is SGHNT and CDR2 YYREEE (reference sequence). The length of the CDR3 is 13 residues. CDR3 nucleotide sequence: TGTGCCAGCAGCTTGGTTGGTAATGAAAAACTGTTTTTT. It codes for CASSLVGNEKLFF.

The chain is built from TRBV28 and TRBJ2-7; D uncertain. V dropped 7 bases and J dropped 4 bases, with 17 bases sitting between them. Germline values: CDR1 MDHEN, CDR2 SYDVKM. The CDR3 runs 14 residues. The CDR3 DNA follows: TGTGCCAGCACGGTTCCCGGAATGGGGTACGAGCAGTACTTC. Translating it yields CASTVPGMGYEQYF.

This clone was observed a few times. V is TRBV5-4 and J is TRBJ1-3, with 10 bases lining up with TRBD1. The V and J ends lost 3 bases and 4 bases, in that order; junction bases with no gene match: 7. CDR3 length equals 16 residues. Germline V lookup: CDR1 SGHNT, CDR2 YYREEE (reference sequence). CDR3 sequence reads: CASSSGGTGEGNTIYF. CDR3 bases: TGTGCCAGCAGCTCTGGTGGGACAGGGGAAGGAAACACCATATATTTT.

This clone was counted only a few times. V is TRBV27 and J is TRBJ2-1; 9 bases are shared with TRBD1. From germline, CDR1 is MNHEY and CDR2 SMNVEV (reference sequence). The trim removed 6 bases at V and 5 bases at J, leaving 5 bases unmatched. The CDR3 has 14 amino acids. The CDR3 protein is CASRGTGYDNEQFF. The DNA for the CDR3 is TGTGCCAGCAGGGGGACAGGGTATGACAATGAGCAGTTCTTC.

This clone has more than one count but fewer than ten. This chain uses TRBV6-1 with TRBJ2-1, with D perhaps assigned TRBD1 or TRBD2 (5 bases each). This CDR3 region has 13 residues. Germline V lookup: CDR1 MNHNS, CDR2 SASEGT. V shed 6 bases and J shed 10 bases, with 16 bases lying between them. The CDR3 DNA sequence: TGTGCCAGCAGGTTAGGGACCTCTTGGGAGCAGTTCTTC. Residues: CASRLGTSWEQFF.

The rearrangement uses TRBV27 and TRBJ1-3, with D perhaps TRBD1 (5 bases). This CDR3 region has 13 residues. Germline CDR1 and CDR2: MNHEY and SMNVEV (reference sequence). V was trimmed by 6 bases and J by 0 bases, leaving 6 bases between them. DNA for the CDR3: TGTGCCAGCAGCCAGGGCTCTGGAAACACCATATATTTT. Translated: CASSQGSGNTIYF.

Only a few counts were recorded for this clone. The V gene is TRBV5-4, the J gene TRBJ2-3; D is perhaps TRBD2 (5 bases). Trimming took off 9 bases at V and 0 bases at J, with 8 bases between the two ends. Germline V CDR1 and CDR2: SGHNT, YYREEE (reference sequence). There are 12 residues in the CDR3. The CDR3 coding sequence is TGTGCCACCGCGGGCAGCACAGATACGCAGTATTTT. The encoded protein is CATAGSTDTQYF.

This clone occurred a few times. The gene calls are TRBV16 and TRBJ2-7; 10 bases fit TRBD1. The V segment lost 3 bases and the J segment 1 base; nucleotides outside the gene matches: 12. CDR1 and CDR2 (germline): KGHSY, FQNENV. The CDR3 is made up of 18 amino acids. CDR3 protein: CASSHFRQWDRGSYEQYF. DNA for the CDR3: TGTGCCAGCAGCCATTTCCGACAATGGGACAGGGGATCCTACGAGCAGTACTTC.

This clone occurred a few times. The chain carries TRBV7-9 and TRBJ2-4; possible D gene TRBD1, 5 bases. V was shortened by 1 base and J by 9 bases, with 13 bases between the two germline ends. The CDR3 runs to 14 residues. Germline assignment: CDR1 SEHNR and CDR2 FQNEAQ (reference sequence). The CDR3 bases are TGTGCCAGCAGCTTAGAGATCCAGGGCGGCATTCAGTACTTC. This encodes CASSLEIQGGIQYF.

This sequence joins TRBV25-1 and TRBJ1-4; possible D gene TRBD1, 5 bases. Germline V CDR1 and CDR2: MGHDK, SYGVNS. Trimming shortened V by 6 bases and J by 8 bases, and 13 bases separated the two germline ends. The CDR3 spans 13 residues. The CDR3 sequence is CASSEPGMEKLFF. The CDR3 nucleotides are TGTGCCAGCAGCGAACCAGGGATGGAAAAACTGTTTTTT.